This entry is about one T cell receptor (beta chain). The antigen is not known. This record belongs to a study of T cell responses to AZD1222 COVID-19 vaccine. Study-wide findings and caveats: Most donors were white British, females outnumbered males, and clonal diversity was possibly underestimated. There were vaccine-associated CD4 TCRs across spike, dominant at 160-218 and 743-854.

The CDR3 consists of 13 residues. CDR1 SGHTA and CDR2 FQGTGA come from the germline V gene. With 6 bases removed from V and 2 bases from J, the gap between germline ends came to 10 bases. Sequencing was performed with immunoSEQ multiplex PCR; in TCRdb, only in-frame clones are kept and a portion is missing. The data contain about 180,000 clones, approximately 90% of them singletons. This sample comprised peripheral blood, obtained on day 0 of AZD1222 vaccination. The gene calls are TRBV7-3 and TRBJ1-1; possibly TRBD1 for D (5 bases). This TCR was sampled from an adult in good health. The CDR3 DNA reads as TGTGCCAGCAGTTGGGGGTTAAACACTGAAGCTTTCTTT. Translating it yields CASSWGLNTEAFF.